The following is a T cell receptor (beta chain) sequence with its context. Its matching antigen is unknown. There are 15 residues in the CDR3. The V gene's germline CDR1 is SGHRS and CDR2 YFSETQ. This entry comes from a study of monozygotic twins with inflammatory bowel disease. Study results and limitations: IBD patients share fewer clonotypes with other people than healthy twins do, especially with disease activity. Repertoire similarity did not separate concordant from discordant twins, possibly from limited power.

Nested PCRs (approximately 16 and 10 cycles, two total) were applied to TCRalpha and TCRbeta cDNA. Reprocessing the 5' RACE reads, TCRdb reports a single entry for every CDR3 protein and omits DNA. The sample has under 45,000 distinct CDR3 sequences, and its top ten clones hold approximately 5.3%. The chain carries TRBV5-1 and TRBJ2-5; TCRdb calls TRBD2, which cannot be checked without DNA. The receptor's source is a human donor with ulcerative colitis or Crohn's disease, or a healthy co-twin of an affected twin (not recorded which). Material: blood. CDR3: CASSLGSGIQETQYF.